This T cell receptor (beta chain) was observed in a study of CD8 T cells in ankylosing spondylitis. Germline CDR1 is SGHDT and CDR2 is YYEEEE. The CDR3 contains 14 residues. Unmatched junction bases numbered 6, after V lost 4 bases and J lost 6 bases. This clonotype was seen a few times. TCRdb independently ran MiXCR on the 5' RACE reads; one entry per CDR3 protein. The table includes 250,000 or so distinct CDR3 sequences, 15% to 20% detected once. The sequenced sample consisted of blood, either unsorted or a sorted T cell fraction (not recorded which). The receptor's source is a male donor with ankylosing spondylitis or in good health (not recorded which). The chain employs TRBV5-6 and TRBJ1-5, with 8 nucleotides matching TRBD1. The CDR3 here is CASSLDRGSQPQHF. The CDR3 coding sequence is TGTGCCAGCAGCCTCGACAGGGGCTCTCAGCCCCAGCATTTT.